The next 18 T cell receptor beta chains were all read from a single sample in a study of T cells after yellow fever vaccination. Each CDR3 protein is one row after TCRdb ran MiXCR on the 5' RACE reads. The repertoire holds approximately 160,000 distinct CDR3 sequences, with about a tenth as singletons. The material was CD8+ T cells sorted from PBMCs, obtained 45 days after the yellow fever booster vaccination. These TCRs come from a man younger than 30 who received the YFV17D yellow fever vaccine.

V and J are TRBV6-1 and TRBJ1-2; D not resolved. V was cut by 4 bases and J by 8 bases, with 17 bases left in between. The length of the CDR3 is 14 residues. The germline CDR1 and CDR2 sequences are MNHNS and SASEGT. Here the CDR3 DNA reads TGTGCCAGCAGTGTACTGCTCCCCTTAGAGGGCTACACCTTC. It encodes CASSVLLPLEGYTF.

This chain joins TRBV10-3 and TRBJ2-1; TRBD1 is a possible D gene (6 bases). Between the trimmed V and J ends, which lost 2 bases and 0 bases, there was a span of 8 bases. CDR1 ENHRY and CDR2 SYGVKD come from the germline V gene. The CDR3 has 15 residues. Here the CDR3 reads CAISEGQSSYNEQFF. Written as DNA, the CDR3 is TGTGCCATCAGTGAGGGACAGAGCTCCTACAATGAGCAGTTCTTC.

This clonotype turned up a few times. The V call is TRBV10-2, the J call TRBJ2-5; tentatively, D is TRBD1 (5 bases). The CDR3 extends over 13 amino acids. CDR1 is WSHSY and CDR2 is SAAADI in the germline V gene. The V end was cut by 2 bases, the J end by 2 bases, with 6 bases between. For the CDR3, the DNA is TGCGCCAGCAGTGAGCCAGGGCAAGAGACCCAGTACTTC. Its translation: CASSEPGQETQYF.

This clonotype occurred many times. CDR3 region: CASSSPLGAGGPSEQFF. The CDR3 region has the DNA TGTGCCAGCAGCTCCCCGTTAGGAGCGGGGGGGCCAAGCGAGCAGTTCTTC. The chain joins TRBV7-9 to TRBJ2-1; the match to TRBD2 covers 10 bases. In germline, CDR1 is SEHNR, CDR2 FQNEAQ (reference sequence). V lost 4 bases, J lost 10 bases, and 16 bases stayed unmatched. There are 17 residues in the CDR3.

This chain uses TRBV12-3 or TRBV12-4 with TRBJ1-3; no definite D call. Deletions cut 3 bases from V and 0 bases from J, with 9 bases between. The CDR3 has 15 residues. The DNA of the CDR3 is TGTGCCAGCAGTTTCCCCAGGCCCTCTGGAAACACCATATATTTT. Its protein is CASSFPRPSGNTIYF.

This clonotype was counted at least ten times. The chain recombines TRBV4-3 with TRBJ2-1; D not resolved. This CDR3 is built from 12 residues. Trimming took 1 base from V and 7 from J, leaving 5 bases between them. Per germline, CDR1 LGHNA and CDR2 YSLEER. CDR3 DNA sequence: TGCGCCAGCAGCCAAGTCTGGAATGAGCAGTTCTTC. It encodes CASSQVWNEQFF.

This clonotype was detected a few times. The J gene is TRBJ2-1, the V gene TRBV4-1, with a tentative D call TRBD2 (5 bases). The CDR3 length is 13 residues. V dropped 5 bases and J dropped 8 bases, with 13 bases sitting between them. Germline assignment: CDR1 MGHRA and CDR2 YSYEKL. In DNA, the CDR3 is TGCGCCAGCAGCGCCTGGACCGGGGATGAGCAGTTCTTC. Residues: CASSAWTGDEQFF.

This chain connects TRBV27 to TRBJ1-1; D is unresolved. Trimming shortened V by 2 bases and J by 1 base, and 8 bases separated the two germline ends. Germline CDR1 reads MNHEY; CDR2 reads SMNVEV (reference sequence). The CDR3 contains 14 residues. The CDR3 bases are TGTGCCAGCAGTTTAACGGGTTGGAACACTGAAGCTTTCTTT. Protein: CASSLTGWNTEAFF.

This clonotype appeared a few times. The V call is TRBV6-2 or TRBV6-3, the J call TRBJ1-1, with D perhaps TRBD1 (5 bases). The CDR3 consists of 17 residues. Germline assignment: CDR1 MNHEY and CDR2 SVGEGT. V was clipped by 6 bases and J by 5 bases, with 25 bases between them. The CDR3 protein is CASSGKALGDYRTEAFF. CDR3 nucleotide sequence: TGTGCCAGCAGCGGCAAGGCATTAGGGGACTATAGGACTGAAGCTTTCTTT.

The CDR3 reads CASSYSIRRSRNEQYF. The CDR3 nucleotides are TGTGCCAGCAGTTACTCGATCAGAAGGAGTCGGAACGAGCAGTACTTC. The rearrangement links TRBV6-5 to TRBJ2-7; D ambiguous. Trimming shortened V by 0 bases and J by 5 bases, and 17 bases separated the two germline ends. The CDR3 contains 16 residues. The germline gives CDR1 MNHEY, CDR2 SVGAGI.

The rearrangement joins TRBV28 to TRBJ1-2; possibly TRBD1 for D (5 bases). The CDR3 loop spans 16 amino acids. Germline V gene sequence: CDR1 MDHEN, CDR2 SYDVKM. The V gene lost 10 bases and the J gene lost 5 bases, with 26 bases spanning the gap. The CDR3 nucleotides are TGTGCCACCAAGGCGGGCGGGATCGACAGTTCATATGGCTACACCTTC. Protein sequence: CATKAGGIDSSYGYTF.

This clonotype was picked up a small number of times. The chain has TRBV20-1 and TRBJ1-1, with 8 bases lining up with TRBD1. The CDR3 loop spans 13 amino acids. Per the germline V gene, CDR1 is DFQATT and CDR2 is SNEGSKA (reference sequence). The V segment lost 5 bases and the J segment 3 bases; nucleotides outside the gene matches: 5. CDR3 loop: CSAGQGGHTEAFF. The CDR3 region has the DNA TGCAGTGCTGGACAGGGTGGCCACACTGAAGCTTTCTTT.

This clonotype has a handful of counts. The chain couples TRBV4-1 to TRBJ2-3; D remains ambiguous. The CDR3 runs 14 residues. Germline values: CDR1 MGHRA, CDR2 YSYEKL. Trimming shortened V by 0 bases and J by 5 bases, and 9 bases separated the two germline ends. The chain's CDR3 is CASSQETPGDTQYF. As DNA, the CDR3 is TGCGCCAGCAGCCAAGAGACCCCGGGAGATACGCAGTATTTT.

The sample holds a few counts of this clonotype. This sequence joins TRBV20-1 and TRBJ2-5, with D possibly TRBD2 on 5 matching bases. The CDR3 runs 13 residues. Germline CDR1 and CDR2: DFQATT and SNEGSKA (reference sequence). Trimming removed 2 bases from V and 5 bases from J, with 12 bases in between. CDR3 residues: CSARSERRETQYF. CDR3 DNA: TGCAGTGCTAGATCGGAGAGGAGGGAGACCCAGTACTTC.

This clonotype was detected a few times. The J gene is TRBJ2-7, the V gene TRBV30, with D perhaps TRBD1 (7 bases). CDR1 GTSNPN and CDR2 SVGIG come from the germline V gene (reference sequence). There are 13 residues in the CDR3. Trimming took 2 bases from V and 3 from J, leaving 11 bases between them. CDR3 sequence: CAWSRQGGYEQYF. DNA for the CDR3: TGTGCCTGGAGTAGGCAGGGGGGCTACGAGCAGTACTTC. The whole variable domain, filled in from reference TRBV30 and TRBJ2-7, reads SQTIHQWPATLVQPVGSPLSLECTVEGTSNPNLYWYRQAAGRGLQLLFYSVGIGQISSEVPQNLSASRPQDRQFILSSKKLLLSDSGFYLCAWSRQGGYEQYFGPGTRLTVT.

The rearrangement uses TRBV29-1 and TRBJ2-1; TRBD2 might be the D (5 bases). The ends were cut back, 4 bases at V and 4 bases at J, with 14 bases in the middle. The CDR3 contains 14 residues. The germline V gene encodes CDR1 SQVTM and CDR2 ANQGSEA. This chain's CDR3 is CSVVSGWRYNEQFF. For the CDR3, the DNA is TGCAGCGTTGTGTCGGGGTGGAGATACAATGAGCAGTTCTTC.

This clonotype rates as medium-sized (0.01 to 0.1%). The V call is TRBV4-2, the J call TRBJ2-3; 10 nucleotides match TRBD2. The CDR3 totals 16 residues. V trimming: 0 bases; J trimming: 1 base; junction bases outside the gene matches: 1. Germline V lookup: CDR1 LGHNA, CDR2 YNFKEQ. The CDR3 here is CASSQDLAGGTDTQYF. In DNA, the CDR3 is TGTGCCAGCAGCCAAGATCTAGCGGGGGGCACAGATACGCAGTATTTT.

By share, this clonotype ranks as large. This chain joins TRBV7-6 and TRBJ2-1; D call uncertain. V gave up 5 bases and J gave up 8 bases, with 7 bases separating them. This CDR3 has 11 amino acids. Germline V gives CDR1 SGHVS, CDR2 FNYEAQ. CDR3 region: CASSPGYEQFF. The CDR3 DNA is TGTGCCAGCAGCCCTGGGTATGAGCAGTTCTTC.